This TCR beta chain was sequenced during a study of blood T cells in healthy people across ages (dated by TCRdb to 2013 to 2016). About the study as a whole: Template switching captured roughly one uniquely barcoded TCR beta cDNA molecule per two T cells in model experiments. To track age-related changes in TCR beta repertoire diversity, the study relied on deep sequencing normalized with unique cDNA molecular identifiers. The donors were split into four age groups: young (average about 15 years), middle-aged (nearly 40), aged (approximately 59) and long-lived (about 82). To avoid experimental bias, donors of different ages were spread randomly across the sequencing lanes. For two donors (one aged 18 to 29 and one aged 80 or older), the study analyzed two additional independent replicas of 1 million unique cDNA reads from the same blood draw.

About this clonotype: It lacks a known antigen. No much larger clone exists at a distance of one base, and base qualities are not known.

What the study reported, not specific to this receptor: Because profiling used bulk unsorted PBMCs, naive and antigen-experienced compartments could not be compared conclusively. Observed TCR beta diversity correlated strongly with the percentage of naive T cells measured by flow cytometry. As age increased, observed TCR beta diversity per million T cells dropped in a roughly linear way, and a significant reduction was already evident by age around 41. Compared with the aged group, more naive CD4+ T cells, fewer expanded clones and increased TCR diversity were shown by the long-lived group, suggesting age selection. The CMV infection status of donors was not known, potentially confounding age-related changes in expanded clonotypes. Estimates of total diversity based on one million sequenced T cells were regarded as lower bounds and as underestimates.

The germline V and J ends show losses of 2 bases and 4 bases respectively, and no gene match explains 10 bases of the junction. The germline V gene specifies SGHRS as CDR1 and YFSETQ as CDR2. The CDR3, from cysteine to phenylalanine, totals 17 residues. The DNA shown is the 51-base CDR3, in frame from base 1. The method behind the library was 5' RACE. TCRdb names Illumina HiSeq 2500 as the instrument used. A second PCR of roughly 7 to 11 cycles was run with a J-beta primer mix and a sample-barcoded 5' primer. A unique molecular identifier was introduced onto each TCR beta cDNA molecule by a template-switch 5' adaptor carrying 12 random nucleotides. Each sample yielded at least 3 million CDR3-containing paired-end reads. First-strand cDNA was synthesized from all RNA with the Mint cDNA synthesis kit, primed by a TRBC-specific oligonucleotide. Following uracil-DNA glycosylase treatment, a first 18-cycle PCR with universal primers M1SS and BC2_uni_R was performed on all cDNA. In the authors' own workflow: For normalization, 1 million high-quality reads, each with a distinct molecular identifier, were randomly selected from each sample. Instead of being binned into consensus sequences, reads that shared molecular identifiers were thrown out. CDR3 identification, clonotype clustering and error correction used MiTCR with a Q25 quality threshold and the strictest error-elimination algorithm. A nonparametric unseen species model with Euler transformation was used to estimate a lower bound on total TCR beta diversity. The public reads were run again by TCRdb, first through fastp at Q25 and then through MiXCR, and only productive beta chains were kept. All rows with the same CDR3 protein become a single entry with the most common DNA and genes. TCRdb's processing, not the study's, gives the V and J calls here. A total of 700,000 or so distinct CDR3 sequences appear in this sample, around 43% of them only once. The top ten clones comprise 25% to 35% of the sample.

Systemically healthy Caucasian individuals from Russia, approximately 39 in total and aged 6 to 90 years, were included as donors. Each donor gave about 9.7 milliliters of peripheral blood, drawn into EDTA-treated Vacutainer tubes. Ficoll-Paque density-gradient centrifugation was used to isolate PBMCs, with at least 7 million per sample. Trizol reagent was used to extract total RNA from the PBMCs, yielding at least 6 micrograms per sample. For every donor, flow cytometry on a PBMC aliquot measured the percentage of naive CD45RAhigh/CD27high T cells. The chain is assembled from TRBV5-1 and TRBJ2-3, with 10 middle bases fitting TRBD1. The sequence derives from a man aged 80 or over in good health. Source material: blood. The base sequence is TGCGCCAGCAGCTTCCGGACGACAGACAGGGGGCCAGATACGCAGTATTTT. Translated, this gives CASSFRTTDRGPDTQYF.